A single T cell receptor beta chain is shown here with its context. Its antigen is currently not known. No qualities accompany the bases; no much larger clone lies one base away. This sample was taken from a study of cytomegalovirus exposure and HLA in healthy donors (dated by TCRdb to about 2017). For context, the study as a whole: According to an earlier analysis of several hundred of the donors, some 180 million T cells yielded over 100 million unique TCR beta sequences and about 300 Gb of sequence data. All discovery cohort repertoires had been generated using a single sequencing platform. Typing coverage varied by locus: about 629-630 donors for A, B, C, DRB1 and DQB1; approximately 500 for DQA1; approximately 610 for DPA1; more than 450 for DPB1. An early release that covered several hundred HLA-typed donors contained approximately 300 gigabases of sequencing data and tens of millions of unique TCR sequences. The genetic ancestry cluster associated with self-reported Caucasian donors included roughly 84% of the roughly 400 genotyped donors. An earlier analysis of 587 of the donors used high-throughput TCR beta sequencing to judge whether each TCR beta V gene segment behaved as functional or pseudogenic. The study combined high-throughput TCR immunosequencing, statistical association of individual TCRs with disease status, and machine learning to predict cytomegalovirus infection status. HLA typing covered class I and class II loci at four-digit resolution. In the later analysis, no new phenotypic data were used to find candidate immune exposures; instead, reliance was placed on TCR beta sequences and their occurrence across donors. Donor age, sex, ethnicity and CMV serostatus were compiled together with the repertoire data. Using immunosequencing, the study profiled T cell repertoires from 550 to 750 subjects and related those repertoires to cytomegalovirus serostatus. A separate validation cohort of about 110 different subjects was used in addition to the 666-subject first cohort. On average, roughly 200,000 unique TCR beta nucleotide sequences were sequenced per donor among some 430 genotyped donors of the cohort, with 15% to 20% of those sequences being non-productive. Because of strong linkage in the cohort, five DR-DQ haplotypes were treated as single units for association and clustering. The study aimed to test whether signatures of past pathogen exposure could be identified by cataloging public T cell receptors. A later analysis re-examined previously published TCR beta repertoires from about 670 donors and added high-resolution HLA genotyping to investigate patterns of TCR occurrence. A later genetic analysis used genome-wide SNP genotypes for about 65% of the roughly 670 donors, treating that subset as a discovery cohort. What the research found in general, with its limitations: A further reported finding was that TCR beta sequences accurately predicted the HLA-A and HLA-B alleles for most subjects in the first cohort. Cytomegalovirus status was reported to be diagnosed by the classifier with high specificity and sensitivity in both the original and validation cohorts. Because the 87-base-pair reads could not distinguish some IMGT-functional V segments, including TRBV6-2 and TRBV6-3, those segments were excluded. In a later analysis, about 16,000 TCR beta sequences were associated with specific HLA alleles at a false discovery rate of 0.05. According to the authors, the approach could potentially be generalized to other disease states and immunological phenotypes. The only immune exposure information available for the cohort was CMV serostatus. In the study, approximately 150 TCR beta chains were listed as associated with cytomegalovirus. Compared with equally common non-associated chains, HLA-associated TCR beta chains in a later analysis were more clonally expanded and had lower generation probabilities. An association between a missense DCLRE1C variant and V-gene and J-gene trimming of TCR beta chains was found in a later genetic analysis and replicated in an independent cohort. Linkage disequilibrium might explain the correlated functional status among segregating V segments, but an unknown experimental factor could not be excluded. In this cohort, only TCR beta chains were sequenced, and detectable features were limited by the absence of alpha or paired-chain data. According to a later analysis, most CMV-associated TCR beta chains appeared to be HLA-restricted, and the HLA associations seemed to be driven largely by CMV exposure. In an earlier analysis of more than 450 of the donors, most TCR beta V segments were observed in productive rearrangements about 87% or about 30% of the time, broadly matching IMGT annotations. HLA typing was unavailable for some donors at each locus, so association tests used only the typed subset. A cluster of highly shared sequence variants was judged likely to be a technical artifact of the sequencing pipeline. A later analysis reported that several top co-occurrence clusters appeared linked to parvovirus B19, influenza, CMV and Epstein-Barr virus. Roughly uniform sequencing depth across donors was assumed in presence/absence analyses, although this assumption may not hold. Because counts were too low, around 18 rarely observed V segments, including chromosome 9 orphons, were left out of the earlier analysis of 500 to 650 of the donors. When HLA alleles, especially DR and DQ, strongly co-occurred, attributing TCR associations to individual alleles was difficult. According to a later genetic analysis, donors in an Asian-associated ancestry cluster had fewer N-insertions in productive TCRs than the roughly 700-donor mean. Across donors, most TCR sequences were observed very rarely, whereas some public TCRs were present in many individuals. In vitro tests confirmed that a few of the cytomegalovirus-associated TCR beta chains recognize cytomegalovirus antigens. According to a later analysis, TCR association rates differed among HLA loci, with DRB1 alleles showing the most associated TCRs and HLA-C alleles showing the fewest.

From the germline V gene, CDR1 is SGHDN and CDR2 is FVKESK. From the cysteine through the phenylalanine, the CDR3 covers 15 amino acids. Only the CDR3 DNA stays, 45 bases, in frame from base 1. Relative to germline, V is 4 bases shorter and J is 3 bases shorter, with 13 bases between their ends. The library was produced with the immunoSEQ multiplex PCR assay. For the multiplex PCR, a mixture combining 60 forward primers for TCR Vbeta segments and 13 reverse primers for TCR Jbeta segments was used. The CDR3 region of rearranged TCR beta genes was amplified from genomic DNA with a multiplex PCR assay. On the Illumina HiSeq System, the amplified TCR beta libraries were sequenced as 87-base-pair reads. Per the source publication's procedure: A later analysis counted approximately 84 million unique TCR beta chains across the 666 repertoires, and 10 million to 11 million of these chains were shared by at least two donors. To remove PCR and sequencing errors, raw reads were error-corrected and collapsed into unique sequences using a nearest-neighbor algorithm that merged closely related sequences. V, D and J gene segments were assigned by aligning CDR3 sequences to IMGT reference sequences. Each retained sequence needed at least a six-nucleotide match to both a V gene segment and a J gene segment. Rearrangements were classified as productive when the CDR3 lacked stop codons and remained in frame with V and J, and all other rearrangements were classified as non-productive. Following IMGT convention, CDR3 was defined as the stretch from the second conserved V-encoded cysteine up to the conserved J-encoded phenylalanine. The earlier analysis of 587 of the donors excluded any sequence lacking an unambiguous match to a single V gene segment. In an earlier analysis of almost 600 of the donors, a V segment was called functional when productive rearrangements were above 56.7%, and segregating when the standard deviation between donors exceeded 5%. A statistical classification framework was built to diagnose cytomegalovirus status from the catalog of TCR beta chain sequences. A later analysis assigned V and J genes by comparing TCR nucleotide sequences with IMGT/GENE-DB human TR gene sequences. In a later analysis, CDR3 sequences and most-parsimonious VDJ recombination scenarios were assigned using the TCRdist pipeline. In a later analysis, each TCR beta chain was defined by its CDR3 amino acid sequence together with its V-gene family, and reads lacking a unique V-gene family were excluded. To address suspected cross-contamination and a sequencing artifact, a later analysis removed some 620 highly shared, low-generation-probability nucleotide sequences. A later analysis calculated a clonal expansion index for each public chain from normalized within-repertoire ranks of inferred template counts. A later analysis computed generation probabilities with a VDJ recombination model fitted to out-of-frame rearrangements, and checked the results against IGoR. In a later analysis, hypergeometric tests were used to score TCR-TCR, TCR-HLA and TCR-CMV co-occurrence, with a repertoire-size bias correction applied to TCR pairs. In a later analysis, false discovery rates were estimated by permuting HLA or CMV assignments 20 times. In a later analysis, co-occurring TCRs were grouped with DBSCAN, and TCRdist sequence similarity was added when clustering was performed within HLA-allele-positive subsets. Repertoires with fewer than 30,000 or more than 120,000 public chains, plus five repertoires with anomalous nucleotide sharing, were excluded from co-occurrence clustering. Drawn from immuneACCESS, this table holds only the in-frame rearrangements with V and J called that TCRdb kept. Clones are partly lost; checked studies trace under half to an unresolved V gene and leave the rest unexplained. V, J and clone size were drawn from that table, and D and trimming were deduced from the DNA. The sample profile shows 150,000 to 200,000 clones; just under 85% of them were found once. 4% to 6% of the sample lies in the top ten.

The cohort was made up of roughly 670 healthy bone marrow donors. At the time of sampling, every cohort member was nominally healthy, though immune exposures that went unrecorded were likely present. The donor tested CMV seropositive, placing the donor among the 289 seropositive members of the cohort. Each donor provided a peripheral blood sample, and peripheral blood mononuclear cells were used for TCR beta sequencing. Genomic DNA was extracted from the blood cell samples with the Qiagen DNeasy Blood Extraction Kit. The V and J genes are TRBV14 and TRBJ1-3; the D gene is unclear. The sequencing sample was made of PBMCs. This receptor was identified in a girl aged 10 to 17 in good health and CMV-seropositive. DNA sequence: TGTGCCAGCAGCCCCACCCGGGGAGGTGGAAACACCATATATTTT. It codes for CASSPTRGGGNTIYF. Outside the CDR3, residues come from the reference TRBV14 and TRBJ1-3 proteins, so the full variable domain is: EAGVTQFPSHSVIEKGQTVTLRCDPISGHDNLYWYRRVMGKEIKFLLHFVKESKQDESGMPNNRFLAERTGGTYSTLKVQPAELEDSGVYFCASSPTRGGGNTIYFGEGSWLTVV.